Listed below are T cell receptor beta chains from one sample, sequenced in a study of early stage breast cancer tumors. Profiled with immunoSEQ multiplex PCR; TCRdb holds only in-frame clones, not every one. The table lists over 40,000 clones, 78% of them singletons. The source material was blood. The receptors were gathered from a person aged 35-49 years with breast cancer. Both conserved end residues are trimmed from each CDR3. Fields, in order: V gene, CDR3 protein.

>TRBV6-5
ASTPTMGEQF
>TRBV28
ASLTGQAFFMMRNYGYT
>TRBV19
ASSTGQGQETQY
>TRBV10-2
ASSWGLAGDEQY
>TRBV20-1
SAGQGNEQF
>TRBV7-8
ASILGVGGTEAF
>TRBV11-3
ASSLSRRENTGELF
>TRBV19
ASSIRGYEQF
>TRBV14
ASSQLGPQETQY
>TRBV11-3
ASSLAPSVSGRNEQF
>TRBV7-9
ASSSQGGNEKLF
>TRBV11-2
ASSFSSVNTEAF
>TRBV2
ASIEGTSGREETQY
>TRBV7-9
ASSLAGWQGSGGNEQF
>TRBV28
ASNPPGGAYEQY
>TRBV6-1
ASSEAGGNEQF
>TRBV7-2
ASSLLVSEQY
>TRBV5-1
ASGIVTGTSTDTQY
>TRBV5-1
ASSLLATDTDTQY
>TRBV16
ASSQNSQETQY
>TRBV6-1
ASSEGGLRNYGYT
>TRBV10-1
ASRQGLGPTDTQY
>TRBV10-1
ASSDSRAKNIQY
>TRBV10-1
AGSGRSYT
>TRBV19
ASSAQAGSETQY
>TRBV30
AWSVRSTEAF
>TRBV18
ASSPPGTRGEF
>TRBV14
ASSQGARTEAF
>TRBV19
ASSPSDSYEQY
>TRBV5-6
ASSGTGGTQY
>TRBV19
ATSGRGTNQPQH
>TRBV5-4
ASSTRLAGADTQY
>TRBV5-1
ASSWGTSGGYNEQF
>TRBV5-5
ASSLDAGGPWEQY
>TRBV5-6
ASSLVAPPGQADTQY
>TRBV6-4
ASSSRVSNEQF
>TRBV4-1
ASSQVGGYQNIQY
>TRBV10-3
AIRGAGTGSGANVLT
>TRBV4-1
ASSLGTGRASYEQY
>TRBV6-5
ASTDGGTTYGYT
>TRBV5-1
ASSLDGWNTEAF
>TRBV2
ASSEDYFGGQSSGYT
>TRBV6-5
ASSYSIPESNQPQH
>TRBV6-4
ASTLEAGANVLT
>TRBV5-1
ASSFSQGAYEQY
>TRBV5-1
ASSAPLGAVGEQF
>TRBV7-9
ASSEGYEQF
>TRBV5-6
ASSLGSGDLTDTQY
>TRBV20-1
SATTSAEQY
>TRBV18
ASSPGSGRDTEAF
>TRBV7-9
ASSFLGTETDTQY
>TRBV28
ASSLLVDEQY
>TRBV19
ASSVQTLAGAQETQY
>TRBV21-1
ASSKGIKGLAGEADTQY
>TRBV5-6
ASRFKGGRPGDYT
>TRBV5-4
ASSLGGDDGYT
>TRBV6-5
ASTTPGQVGEQF
>TRBV19
ASSISAVTEQF
>TRBV7-6
ASTQREGGNEQF